A selection of T cell receptor beta chains follows, all from one sample in a study of monozygotic twins with inflammatory bowel disease. Reprocessing the 5' RACE reads, TCRdb reports a single entry for every CDR3 protein and omits DNA. This repertoire includes approximately 400,000 distinct CDR3 sequences. Sequencing used blood. Receptors originate from a human donor with ulcerative colitis or Crohn's disease, or a healthy co-twin of an affected twin (not recorded which). The CDR3 runs from the conserved cysteine through the conserved F or W.

j_gene: TRBJ2-1; v_gene: TRBV7-2; CDR3aa: CASSWGYTREQFF
j_gene: TRBJ1-3; v_gene: TRBV3-1; CDR3aa: CASSLSGTGNTIYF
j_gene: TRBJ1-6; v_gene: TRBV4-3; CDR3aa: CASSQGSRGGNSPLHF
j_gene: TRBJ2-1; v_gene: TRBV10-3; CDR3aa: CAIHGTGLNNEQFF
j_gene: TRBJ2-7; v_gene: TRBV14; CDR3aa: CASSQDPGSYWAEQYF
j_gene: TRBJ1-1; v_gene: TRBV12-3/TRBV12-4; CDR3aa: CASSLEWGDGVNTEAFF
j_gene: TRBJ2-6; v_gene: TRBV5-1; CDR3aa: CASSSLDRPGANVLTF
j_gene: TRBJ1-1; v_gene: TRBV10-3; CDR3aa: CAIKGVTEAFF
j_gene: TRBJ2-2; v_gene: TRBV5-1; CDR3aa: CASSPPSSNTGELFF
j_gene: TRBJ1-2; v_gene: TRBV20-1; CDR3aa: CSAGRARYGYTF
j_gene: TRBJ2-3; v_gene: TRBV6-1; CDR3aa: CASSEGSGVTDTQYF
j_gene: TRBJ1-1; v_gene: TRBV29-1; CDR3aa: CSVTRQGGTEAFF
j_gene: TRBJ2-2; v_gene: TRBV5-1; CDR3aa: CASSLALNTGELFF
j_gene: TRBJ2-7; v_gene: TRBV7-9; CDR3aa: CASSFQTGGVYEQYF
j_gene: TRBJ1-2; v_gene: TRBV4-3; CDR3aa: CASSPGTEVTYGYTF
j_gene: TRBJ1-5; v_gene: TRBV29-1; CDR3aa: CSVGPGDGQPQHF
j_gene: TRBJ1-5; v_gene: TRBV20-1; CDR3aa: CSAKGPLPLSNQPQHF
j_gene: TRBJ2-2; v_gene: TRBV28; CDR3aa: CASSSAGLARNTGELFF
j_gene: TRBJ2-2; v_gene: TRBV11-2; CDR3aa: CASSLGPFGGETGELFF
j_gene: TRBJ2-3; v_gene: TRBV6-1; CDR3aa: CAGGPTDTQYF
j_gene: TRBJ1-4; v_gene: TRBV5-1; CDR3aa: CASSLDVVSGTNEKLFF
j_gene: TRBJ2-2; v_gene: TRBV5-1; CDR3aa: CASSPGSNTGELFF
j_gene: TRBJ1-6; v_gene: TRBV3-1; CDR3aa: CASSHRAVVNSPLHF
j_gene: TRBJ1-1; v_gene: TRBV27; CDR3aa: CASSSFGGTAEAFF
j_gene: TRBJ2-7; v_gene: TRBV28; CDR3aa: CASSLIGAGNYEQYF
j_gene: TRBJ2-7; v_gene: TRBV4-1; CDR3aa: CASSQGEGAIYEQYF
j_gene: TRBJ2-4; v_gene: TRBV28; CDR3aa: CASSPAAGAGAKNIQYF
j_gene: TRBJ1-4; v_gene: TRBV29-1; CDR3aa: CSATSSPGKLFF
j_gene: TRBJ1-1; v_gene: TRBV12-3/TRBV12-4; CDR3aa: CASSYRREMNTEAFF
j_gene: TRBJ1-6; v_gene: TRBV7-2; CDR3aa: CASSLGPNSPLHF
j_gene: TRBJ2-7; v_gene: TRBV6-5; CDR3aa: CASSYGGTGVYEQYF
j_gene: TRBJ2-1; v_gene: TRBV9; CDR3aa: CASSEGGGTYNEQFF
j_gene: TRBJ1-2; v_gene: TRBV6-5; CDR3aa: CASSYSRGSPAGHGYTF
j_gene: TRBJ2-1; v_gene: TRBV5-1; CDR3aa: CASSSPSGGRSYNEQFF